This paragraph covers one T cell receptor beta chain sequence. Authors' data handling: Estimation of nucleated cell counts was performed using reference gene primer amplification. The table came from immunoSEQ multiplex PCR; TCRdb's copy has only in-frame clones and leaves some out. That table is the source of V, J and clone size, and D and trimming were worked out from the DNA. The sample consists of fewer than 400,000 clones, more than 70% of them appearing once. The data are from a study of blood T cell repertoires in COVID-19. About the research overall: COVID-19 samples from acute and convalescent phases originated in the United States, Italy and Spain. Sources were T cells, B-cell-depleted T cells, or PBMCs; the material itself was cDNA or gDNA.

The length of the CDR3 is 13 residues. CDR1 is SNHLY and CDR2 is FYNNEI in the germline V gene. After removal of 7 bases from V and 8 bases from J, the junction contained 10 bases not matched to a gene. This clonotype was obtained from a young man with active or convalescent COVID-19. The chain recombines TRBV2 with TRBJ1-2, with 7 bases lining up with TRBD1. The source material was peripheral blood. CDR3 DNA sequence: TGTGCCAGCATGAAGGGACGACAGGGCGGCTACACCTTC. Translated: CASMKGRQGGYTF.